Listed here are 32 T cell receptor beta chains from one sample, sequenced in a study of cytomegalovirus exposure and HLA in healthy donors. The PCR had 60 Vbeta and 13 Jbeta primers. The data were produced by immunoSEQ multiplex PCR, yet TCRdb's version contains in-frame clones alone and is incomplete. The sample carries approximately 120,000 clones, 70% to 85% recorded once. The sample taken for sequencing was PBMCs. Source of these receptors: a man aged 40-49 years in good health and CMV-seropositive.

The J gene is TRBJ2-7, the V gene TRBV7-2; 7 bases align to TRBD1. The CDR3 sequence is 16 residues long. Germline V gene data show CDR1 as SGHTA and CDR2 as FQGNSA. V shed 1 base, J shed 0 bases, and the junction held 6 bases outside the gene matches. The CDR3 region has the DNA TGTGCCAGCAGCTTAGAGGGACAGATTCCCTCCTACGAGCAGTACTTC. Residues: CASSLEGQIPSYEQYF.

This clone is labeled medium-sized. This chain uses TRBV5-6 with TRBJ2-7; D gene ambiguous. V lost 9 bases, J lost 2 bases, and 12 bases lay in between. The length of the CDR3 is 12 residues. CDR1 SGHDT and CDR2 YYEEEE come from the germline V gene. The CDR3 DNA follows: TGTGCCAACCCACGCCGGGCCTACGAGCAGTACTTC. Protein product: CANPRRAYEQYF.

This chain connects TRBV11-3 to TRBJ2-6; perhaps TRBD2 as D (6 bases). CDR1 is SGHNT and CDR2 is YENEEA in the germline V gene. This CDR3 has 16 residues. Trimming removed 1 base from V and 1 base from J, with 8 bases in between. CDR3 DNA sequence: TGTGCCAGCAGCTTAGGGGGGGATTCTGGGGCCAACGTCCTGACTTTC. As protein: CASSLGGDSGANVLTF.

The V and J genes are TRBV5-1 and TRBJ2-2; 9 nucleotides match TRBD2. CDR1 and CDR2 (germline): SGHRS, YFSETQ. Trimming cost V 9 bases and J 3 bases; bases outside gene matches: 12. The CDR3 runs to 16 residues. The CDR3 DNA follows: TGCGCCATCAAACTCGGGGCTAGCGGGGACACCGGGGAGCTGTTTTTT. Translated: CAIKLGASGDTGELFF.

The rearrangement links TRBV29-1 to TRBJ2-3; TRBD2 agrees at 7 bases. This CDR3 is 15 amino acids long. V lost 1 base and J lost 0; bases outside the gene matches: 4. CDR1 and CDR2 (germline): SQVTM, ANQGSEA. CDR3 in DNA: TGCAGCGTTGAAGGCGCGGGGGTTAGCACAGATACGCAGTATTTT. Its protein product is CSVEGAGVSTDTQYF.

This chain uses TRBV5-6 with TRBJ1-5, with D possibly being TRBD1 (6 bases). The CDR3 consists of 13 residues. Looked up from germline, CDR1 is SGHDT and CDR2 is YYEEEE. V shed 2 bases and J shed 5 bases, with 8 bases lying between them. As DNA, the CDR3 is TGTGCCAGCAGCTTTTCAGGGGATCAGCCCCAGCATTTT. Translated, it gives CASSFSGDQPQHF.

The chain has TRBV7-2 and TRBJ2-7; TRBD2 matches at 14 bases. The CDR3 contains 15 residues. Germline CDR1 is SGHTA and CDR2 is FQGNSA. V shed 4 bases, J shed 9 bases, and the junction held 8 bases outside the gene matches. The DNA for the CDR3 is TGTGCCAGCAGCTCAACGGGGACTAGCGGGAGTTTGCAGTACTTC. It codes for CASSSTGTSGSLQYF.

The V gene is TRBV5-6, the J gene TRBJ2-3; the match to TRBD1 covers 8 bases. The CDR3 is 15 amino acids. The V gene end was trimmed by 1 base and the J gene end by 6 bases; junction bases not matched to a gene: 7. Germline loops: CDR1 SGHDT, CDR2 YYEEEE. The CDR3 DNA reads TGTGCCAGCAGCTTGTCCCCAGGGGGCGGGGATACGCAGTATTTT. Translation gives CASSLSPGGGDTQYF.

The chain is built from TRBV5-1 and TRBJ2-5, with TRBD1 identical over 8 bases. Trimming removed 4 bases from V and 3 bases from J; junction bases left unmatched: 2. Per germline, CDR1 SGHRS and CDR2 YFSETQ. The CDR3 extends over 13 amino acids. The CDR3 DNA reads TGCGCCAGCAGCCCGGACAGGGAAGAGACCCAGTACTTC. Translated: CASSPDREETQYF.

A single count supports this clone. The chain couples TRBV6-4 to TRBJ1-5, with no clear D. The germline CDR1 and CDR2 sequences are MRHNA and SNTAGT. The length of the CDR3 is 14 residues. Trimming cost V 3 bases and J 9 bases, with 15 bases left between them. Here the CDR3 reads CASSEYKGGSPQHF. The CDR3 DNA reads as TGTGCCAGCAGTGAATATAAGGGAGGTTCGCCCCAGCATTTT.

V gene TRBV5-1 combines with J gene TRBJ1-4; 10 bases agree with TRBD1. The CDR3 is made up of 14 amino acids. Looked up from germline, CDR1 is SGHRS and CDR2 is YFSETQ. Trimming at V came to 4 bases and at J to 5 bases, leaving 2 bases not matched to a gene. This CDR3 reads CASSQGQGNEKLFF. CDR3 sequence (DNA): TGCGCCAGCAGCCAGGGACAGGGGAATGAAAAACTGTTTTTT.

This rearrangement joins TRBV2 to TRBJ1-6; possibly TRBD1 for D (6 bases). The CDR3 has 18 amino acids. CDR1 is SNHLY, CDR2 FYNNEI, per germline. The germline V and J ends were trimmed by 2 bases and 0 bases, with 14 bases remaining between them. The CDR3 reads CASSETWGGSSYNSPLHF. The DNA of the CDR3 is TGTGCCAGCAGTGAAACCTGGGGGGGCAGCTCCTATAATTCACCCCTCCACTTT.

The CDR3 DNA sequence: TGTGCCAGCAGTGTCGGCGGACAGTATGGCTACACCTTC. Encoded protein: CASSVGGQYGYTF. The chain employs TRBV25-1 and TRBJ1-2; tentatively, D is TRBD1 (6 bases). This CDR3 region has 13 residues. Germline V gives CDR1 MGHDK, CDR2 SYGVNS. V was trimmed by 4 bases and J by 5 bases, leaving 11 bases between them.

The chain recombines TRBV5-1 with TRBJ1-4; TRBD1 aligns across 8 bases. The CDR3 totals 16 residues. V dropped 2 bases and J dropped 7; count of bases not matched to a gene: 10. Germline-derived CDR1 and CDR2 are SGHRS and YFSETQ. The CDR3 sequence is CASSFRTGFGGEKLFF. The CDR3 coding sequence is TGCGCCAGCAGCTTCAGGACAGGGTTTGGTGGTGAAAAACTGTTTTTT.

This sequence joins TRBV5-4 and TRBJ2-3; D perhaps matches TRBD1 (6 bases). The germline V gene encodes CDR1 SGHNT and CDR2 YYREEE (reference sequence). The length of the CDR3 is 15 residues. V lost 4 bases and J lost 6, with 18 bases in between. CDR3 in amino acids: CASSRDRPRADTQYF. CDR3 nucleotide sequence: TGTGCCAGCAGCCGAGACAGGCCGCGGGCTGATACGCAGTATTTT.

The chain uses TRBV6-5 and TRBJ1-6; tentatively, D is TRBD1 (6 bases). V lost 6 bases, J lost 8 bases, and 14 bases lay in between. The CDR3 length is 14 residues. Per germline, CDR1 MNHEY and CDR2 SVGAGI. The CDR3 sequence: CASSSRQEDSPLHF. The CDR3, as DNA: TGTGCCAGCAGCTCCCGACAGGAGGATTCACCCCTCCACTTT.

V gene TRBV7-6 combines with J gene TRBJ2-5; D not resolved. Germline V CDR1 and CDR2: SGHVS, FNYEAQ. Trimming left V 6 bases short and J 1 base short, with 12 bases between. The CDR3 runs 14 residues. The DNA of the CDR3 is TGTGCCAGCAGGGTGAGCCCTGGCCAAGAGACCCAGTACTTC. Protein sequence: CASRVSPGQETQYF.

This clone appeared a few times. This chain links TRBV4-3 with TRBJ1-2; tentative D call: TRBD1 (5 bases). The germline V and J ends were trimmed by 1 base and 2 bases, with 14 bases remaining between them. The CDR3 contains 16 residues. Germline-derived CDR1 and CDR2 are LGHNA and YSLEER. CDR3 nucleotides: TGCGCCAGCAGCCAAGCCCGCCGGGGGATCAACTATGGCTACACCTTC. This translates into CASSQARRGINYGYTF.

This clone has a handful of counts. The CDR3 nucleotides are TGTGCCAGCAGAAACGACAGGGGAGTATGGGAGACCCAGTACTTC. Translation: CASRNDRGVWETQYF. This sequence joins TRBV7-8 and TRBJ2-5, with 8 nucleotides matching TRBD1. CDR1 and CDR2 (germline): SGHVS, FQNEAQ. There are 15 residues in the CDR3. V shed 6 bases and J 5 bases; nucleotides not matched to a gene: 11. The full variable domain, in which reference TRBV7-8 and TRBJ2-5 provide the parts outside the CDR3, is GAGVSQSPRYKVAKRGQDVALRCDPISGHVSLFWYQQALGQGPEFLTYFQNEAQLDKSGLPSDRFFAERPEGSVSTLKIQRTQQEDSAVYLCASRNDRGVWETQYFGPGTRLLVL.

The chain carries TRBV19 and TRBJ1-3; D may be TRBD1 (6 bases). This CDR3 region has 15 residues. CDR1 LNHDA and CDR2 SQIVND come from the germline V gene (reference sequence). Trimming removed 5 bases at V and 0 bases at J, with 11 bases between. CDR3 loop: CASSAQQGSGNTIYF. DNA for the CDR3: TGTGCCAGTAGTGCCCAACAGGGCTCTGGAAACACCATATATTTT.

The genes are TRBV6-1 and TRBJ2-3; possible D gene TRBD2, 6 bases. Germline lookup yields CDR1 MNHNS and CDR2 SASEGT. The CDR3 is 16 residues long. V lost 1 base to trimming and J lost 3 bases, with 14 bases between them. The CDR3 loop is CASSEVSGRGTDTQYF. DNA of the CDR3: TGTGCCAGCAGTGAAGTATCCGGCCGGGGGACAGATACGCAGTATTTT.

V usage is TRBV7-9 and J usage is TRBJ2-7; D might be TRBD2 (6 bases). CDR3 length: 14 residues. The V end lost 1 base, the J end lost 3 bases, and 10 bases lay between the germline ends. CDR1 is SEHNR, CDR2 FQNEAQ, per germline (reference sequence). CDR3 DNA: TGTGCCAGCAGCTTAGGAGGGACTTACTACGAGCAGTACTTC. This translates into CASSLGGTYYEQYF.

The J gene is TRBJ2-7, the V gene TRBV19; tentatively, D is TRBD1 (5 bases). Germline V CDR1 and CDR2: LNHDA, SQIVND (reference sequence). This CDR3 has 14 amino acids. Trimming shortened V by 4 bases and J by 1 base, and 11 bases separated the two germline ends. In DNA form, the CDR3 reads TGTGCCAGTAGTAGAGCCAGGGCTTCCTACGAGCAGTACTTC. It encodes CASSRARASYEQYF.

The CDR3 DNA reads TGCGCCAGCAGCCAAGGAGCCGTAACCTACGAGCAGTACTTC. Encoded protein: CASSQGAVTYEQYF. V and J are TRBV4-1 and TRBJ2-7; D unclear. Trimming took off 1 base at V and 2 bases at J, with 9 bases between the two ends. CDR1 is MGHRA and CDR2 is YSYEKL in the germline V gene. The CDR3 has 14 residues.

The CDR3 here is CASSFWLAGAQSTDTQYF. In nucleotides, the CDR3 is TGTGCCAGCAGCTTTTGGTTAGCGGGGGCACAGAGCACAGATACGCAGTATTTT. This chain joins TRBV5-6 and TRBJ2-3; 9 bases are a match to TRBD2. V lost 2 bases, J lost 0 bases, and 10 bases stayed unmatched. CDR1 SGHDT and CDR2 YYEEEE come from the germline V gene. The CDR3 sequence is 18 residues long.

The chain couples TRBV11-2 to TRBJ2-7; 7 nucleotides agree with TRBD1. V trimming: 0 bases; J trimming: 4 bases; junction bases outside the gene matches: 12. The CDR3 extends over 17 amino acids. In germline, CDR1 is SGHAT, CDR2 FQNNGV. In DNA form, the CDR3 reads TGTGCCAGCAGCTTAGATCAACTTGGGGGACAGCCATACGAGCAGTACTTC. Residues: CASSLDQLGGQPYEQYF. The whole variable domain, remainder taken from reference TRBV11-2 and TRBJ2-7, is EAGVAQSPRYKIIEKRQSVAFWCNPISGHATLYWYQQILGQGPKLLIQFQNNGVVDDSQLPKDRFSAERLKGVDSTLKIQPAKLEDSAVYLCASSLDQLGGQPYEQYFGPGTRLTVT.

This clone occurred a few times. The chain is built from TRBV23-1 and TRBJ2-7; D perhaps matches TRBD1 (6 bases). TRBV23-1 is treated as an ORF (open reading frame) with a function not yet certain. The CDR3 sequence is 14 residues long. V lost 3 bases and J lost 6, with 15 bases in between. The chain's CDR3 is CASSHPGHCGEQYF. The CDR3, as DNA: TGCGCCAGCAGTCACCCGGGACATTGCGGCGAGCAGTACTTC.

DNA of the CDR3: TGCAGCGTTGTTCGGGGGGAAAGCACTGAAGCTTTCTTT. The encoded protein is CSVVRGESTEAFF. This chain links TRBV29-1 with TRBJ1-1, with D perhaps TRBD1 (5 bases). This CDR3 comprises 13 residues. Germline V gives CDR1 SQVTM, CDR2 ANQGSEA. V dropped 4 bases and J dropped 4 bases, with 13 bases sitting between them.

The V gene is TRBV11-2, the J gene TRBJ2-3; possibly TRBD1 for D (6 bases). CDR3 size: 13 residues. V gave up 4 bases and J gave up 7 bases, with 12 bases separating them. CDR1 SGHAT and CDR2 FQNNGV come from the germline V gene. The CDR3 here is CASSWGQFNTQYF. The CDR3 DNA sequence: TGTGCCAGCAGCTGGGGACAATTTAATACGCAGTATTTT.

This clone has just a few counts. V usage is TRBV7-2 and J usage is TRBJ1-1; a weak D match, TRBD1 (6 bases). In germline, CDR1 is SGHTA, CDR2 FQGNSA. Trimming shortened V by 5 bases and J by 4 bases, and 11 bases separated the two germline ends. The CDR3 runs 13 residues. The DNA for the CDR3 is TGTGCCAGCAGCCTAAGGGGGGGCACTGAAGCTTTCTTT. It specifies CASSLRGGTEAFF. The variable domain in full, completed from reference TRBV7-2 and TRBJ1-1, reads GAGVSQSPSNKVTEKGKDVELRCDPISGHTALYWYRQSLGQGLEFLIYFQGNSAPDKSGLPSDRFSAERTGGSVSTLTIQRTQQEDSAVYLCASSLRGGTEAFFGQGTRLTVV.

The J gene is TRBJ1-5, the V gene TRBV27; TRBD1 agrees at 10 bases. The CDR3 sequence is 15 residues long. V shed 7 bases, J shed 4 bases, and the junction held 7 bases outside the gene matches. In germline, CDR1 is MNHEY, CDR2 SMNVEV (reference sequence). CDR3 loop: CASKRGQGGNQPQHF. The CDR3 DNA is TGTGCCAGCAAACGTGGACAGGGGGGGAATCAGCCCCAGCATTTT.

The J gene is TRBJ2-1, the V gene TRBV14, with D tentatively TRBD2 (6 bases). Trimming removed 4 bases at V and 0 bases at J, with 10 bases between. Germline CDR1 and CDR2: SGHDN and FVKESK. CDR3 length equals 15 residues. The CDR3 region is CASSRGESSYNEQFF. The CDR3 bases are TGTGCCAGCAGCCGCGGGGAGAGCTCCTACAATGAGCAGTTCTTC.